This TCR beta chain was obtained from a study of cytomegalovirus exposure and HLA in healthy donors. General study results and limits: Sequencing depth roughly uniform across donors was assumed in presence/absence analyses.

CDR1 is LNHDA, CDR2 SQIVND, per germline (reference sequence). V lost 4 bases, J lost 0 bases, and 6 bases stayed unmatched. The CDR3 spans 15 residues. As concerns this clone: Antigen: not known.

60 Vbeta and 13 Jbeta primers were used in PCR. The table came from immunoSEQ multiplex PCR; TCRdb's copy has only in-frame clones and leaves some out. The sample holds under 200,000 clones, roughly 78% seen once. The chain combines TRBV19 with TRBJ2-7, with 7 nucleotides matching TRBD2. This sequence originates from a woman aged 45-59 years in good health and CMV-seropositive. The sequenced sample consisted of PBMCs. CDR3 coding DNA: TGTGCCAGTAGTAAGGAGACTAGCAACTCCTACGAGCAGTACTTC. Protein: CASSKETSNSYEQYF.